The clone carrying this TCR beta chain was detected ten times or more. Its antigen is undetermined. These data are taken from a study of T cells after yellow fever vaccination. About the study: With SMART-Seq v4 Ultra Low Input, the fractions containing low cell numbers were prepared.

TCRdb used MiXCR to reprocess the 5' RACE reads, holding one entry per CDR3 protein. The profile shows over 100,000 distinct CDR3 sequences, 8.4% of them singletons. Study-level points and caveats: Once the booster was given, most primary-vaccination clones reappeared, at about 97% for CD4 and approximately 88% for CD8.

V was pared by 4 bases and J by 4 bases, with 2 bases of the junction left unmatched. CDR3 length: 14 residues. CDR1 and CDR2 from the germline V gene are SGHVS and FNYEAQ. The material was CD8+ T cells sorted from PBMCs, obtained 45 days after the yellow fever booster vaccination. V usage is TRBV7-6 and J usage is TRBJ2-3, with 10 bases aligning to TRBD2. The clonotype comes from a man aged 25 to 40 who received the YFV17D yellow fever vaccine. The CDR3 is CASSSSGGADTQYF. The CDR3, as DNA: TGTGCCAGCAGCTCAAGCGGGGGGGCAGATACGCAGTATTTT.